The clone carrying this T cell receptor (beta chain) was recorded a few times. The CDR3 is made up of 14 amino acids. CDR1 MDHEN and CDR2 SYDVKM come from the germline V gene. Deletions cut 3 bases from V and 8 bases from J, with 16 bases between. These data come from a study of T-cell memory formation after mild COVID-19. Looking at the study overall: TCR clusters were mostly confined to one donor each.

TCRdb recomputed calls from the 5' RACE reads with MiXCR, one row per CDR3 protein. The repertoire includes 300,000 to 350,000 distinct CDR3 sequences, around 19% of them detected once, and roughly 20% sits in the top ten. Sequenced: PBMCs or a T cell subset sorted from them (not recorded which). The receptor's source is a young man who had mild COVID-19 (a few samples of this study predate the infection). Cell type and time point are not known. The chain recombines TRBV28 with TRBJ1-2, with D uncertain. The CDR3, as DNA: TGTGCCAGCAGTTTCGGTGCAGGCTGGGAAGGCTACACCTTC. As protein: CASSFGAGWEGYTF.